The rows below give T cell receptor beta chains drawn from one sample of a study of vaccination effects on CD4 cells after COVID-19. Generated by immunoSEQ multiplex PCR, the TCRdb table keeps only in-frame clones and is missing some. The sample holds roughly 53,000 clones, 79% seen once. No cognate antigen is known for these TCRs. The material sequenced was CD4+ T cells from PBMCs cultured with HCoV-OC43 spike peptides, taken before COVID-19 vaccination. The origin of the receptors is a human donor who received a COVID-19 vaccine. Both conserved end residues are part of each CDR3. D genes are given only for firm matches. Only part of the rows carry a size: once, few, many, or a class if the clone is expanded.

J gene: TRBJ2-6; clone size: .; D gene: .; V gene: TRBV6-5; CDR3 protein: CAGRGSGANVLTF; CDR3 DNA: TGTGCCGGACGAGGCTCTGGGGCCAACGTCCTGACTTTC
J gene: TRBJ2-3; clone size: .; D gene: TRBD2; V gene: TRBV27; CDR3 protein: CASSSGGGTDTQYF; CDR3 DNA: TGTGCCAGCAGTTCTGGGGGGGGCACAGATACGCAGTATTTT
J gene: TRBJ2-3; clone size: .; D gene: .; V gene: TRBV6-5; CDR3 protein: CASSYSTTDTQYF; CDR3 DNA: TGTGCCAGCAGTTACTCGACTACAGATACGCAGTATTTT
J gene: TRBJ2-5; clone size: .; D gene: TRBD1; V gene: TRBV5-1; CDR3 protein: CASSEMQGAQQETQYF; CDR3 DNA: TGCGCCAGCAGCGAAATGCAGGGGGCCCAGCAAGAGACCCAGTACTTC
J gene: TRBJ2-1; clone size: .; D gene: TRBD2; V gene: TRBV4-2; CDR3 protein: CASSRVGLAGDDFSSYNEQFF; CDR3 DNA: TGTGCCAGCAGCCGCGTGGGACTAGCGGGGGACGATTTTAGCTCCTACAATGAGCAGTTCTTC
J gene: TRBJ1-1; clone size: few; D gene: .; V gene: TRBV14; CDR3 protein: CASSQTENTEAFF; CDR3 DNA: TGTGCCAGCAGCCAGACAGAGAACACTGAAGCTTTCTTT
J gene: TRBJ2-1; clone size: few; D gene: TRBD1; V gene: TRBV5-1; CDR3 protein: CASSNRDSRSYNEQFF; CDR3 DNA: TGCGCCAGCAGCAACCGGGACAGCCGCTCCTACAATGAGCAGTTCTTC
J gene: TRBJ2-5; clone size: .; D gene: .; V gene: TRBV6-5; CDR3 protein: CASSYSGVLQETQYF; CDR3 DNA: TGTGCCAGCAGTTACTCGGGGGTTCTTCAGGAGACCCAGTACTTC
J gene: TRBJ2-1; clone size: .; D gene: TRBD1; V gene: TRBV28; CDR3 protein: CATPGQGPYNEQFF; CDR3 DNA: TGTGCCACCCCAGGACAGGGACCTTACAATGAGCAGTTCTTC
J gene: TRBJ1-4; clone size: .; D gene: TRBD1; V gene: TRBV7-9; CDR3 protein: CASSLQTGGDEKLFF; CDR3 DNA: TGTGCCAGCAGCTTACAGACAGGGGGAGATGAAAAACTGTTTTTT
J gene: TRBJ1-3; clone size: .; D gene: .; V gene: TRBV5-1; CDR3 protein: CASSLNSGNTIYF; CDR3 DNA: TGCGCCAGCAGCTTGAACTCAGGAAACACCATATATTTT
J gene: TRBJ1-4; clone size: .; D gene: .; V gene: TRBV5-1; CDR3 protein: CASSPTVLSEKLFF; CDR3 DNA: TGCGCCAGCAGCCCGACTGTACTCTCCGAAAAACTGTTTTTT
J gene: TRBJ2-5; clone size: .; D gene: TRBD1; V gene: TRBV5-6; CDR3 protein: CASSRDRQETQYF; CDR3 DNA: TGTGCCAGCAGCCGGGACAGACAAGAGACCCAGTACTTC
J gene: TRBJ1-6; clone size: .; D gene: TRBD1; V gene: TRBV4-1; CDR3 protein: CASSQDQTGVNSPLHF; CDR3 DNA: TGCGCCAGCAGCCAAGACCAAACAGGGGTAAATTCACCCCTCCACTTT
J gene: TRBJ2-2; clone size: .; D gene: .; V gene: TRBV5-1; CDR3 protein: CASRTLNTGELFF; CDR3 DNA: TGCGCCAGTAGGACACTTAACACCGGGGAGCTGTTTTTT
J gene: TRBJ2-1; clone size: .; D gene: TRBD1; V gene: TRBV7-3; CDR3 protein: CASSAAGGNNNEQFF; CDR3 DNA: TGTGCCAGCAGCGCCGCAGGGGGTAATAACAATGAGCAGTTCTTC
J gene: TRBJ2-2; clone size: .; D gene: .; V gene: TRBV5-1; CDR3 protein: CATSQGYTGELFF; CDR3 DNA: TGCGCCACCTCCCAGGGATACACCGGGGAGCTGTTTTTT
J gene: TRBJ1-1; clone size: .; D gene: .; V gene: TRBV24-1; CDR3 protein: CATSEANTEAFF; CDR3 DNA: TGTGCCACCAGTGAGGCGAACACTGAAGCTTTCTTT
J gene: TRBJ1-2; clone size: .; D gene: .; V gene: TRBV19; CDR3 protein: CASSIGGNYGYTF; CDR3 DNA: TGTGCCAGTAGTATCGGGGGGAACTATGGCTACACCTTC
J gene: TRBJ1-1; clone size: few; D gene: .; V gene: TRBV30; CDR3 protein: CAWSDGRVNTEAFF; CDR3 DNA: TGTGCCTGGAGTGACGGGAGGGTCAACACTGAAGCTTTCTTT
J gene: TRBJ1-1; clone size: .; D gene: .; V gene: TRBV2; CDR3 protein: CASRDRAEAFF; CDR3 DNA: TGTGCCAGCAGAGACAGAGCTGAAGCTTTCTTT
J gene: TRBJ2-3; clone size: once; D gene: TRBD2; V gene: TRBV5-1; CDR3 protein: CASSSRTSGGDDTQYF; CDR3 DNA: TGCGCCAGCAGCTCTCGGACTAGCGGGGGAGACGATACGCAGTATTTT
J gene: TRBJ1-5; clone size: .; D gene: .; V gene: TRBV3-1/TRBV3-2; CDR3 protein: CASSRGLPSNQPQHF; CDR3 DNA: TGTGCCAGCAGCCGGGGACTCCCTAGCAATCAGCCCCAGCATTTT
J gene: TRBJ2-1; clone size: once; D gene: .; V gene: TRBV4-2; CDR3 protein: CASRPGTSNEQFF; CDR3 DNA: TGTGCCAGCAGACCGGGAACTAGCAATGAGCAGTTCTTC
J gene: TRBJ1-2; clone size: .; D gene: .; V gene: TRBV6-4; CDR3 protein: CASSGGLNYGYTF; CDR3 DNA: TGTGCCAGCAGTGGGGGGCTGAACTATGGCTACACCTTC
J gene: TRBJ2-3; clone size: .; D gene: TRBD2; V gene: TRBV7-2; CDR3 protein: CASSSLPGGFLTDTQYF; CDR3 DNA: TGTGCCAGCAGCTCGCTGCCGGGGGGATTTCTCACAGATACGCAGTATTTT
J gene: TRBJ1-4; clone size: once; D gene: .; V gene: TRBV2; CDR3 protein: CAGRESTINEKLFF; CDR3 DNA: TGTGCCGGCCGAGAGAGTACGATTAATGAAAAACTGTTTTTT
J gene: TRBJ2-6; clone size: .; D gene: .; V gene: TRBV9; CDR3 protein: CASSPQIRGAGANVLTF; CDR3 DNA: TGTGCCAGCAGCCCTCAGATACGGGGAGCTGGGGCCAACGTCCTGACTTTC
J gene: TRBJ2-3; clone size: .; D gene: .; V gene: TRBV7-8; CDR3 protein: CASSLTGDTQYF; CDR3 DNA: TGTGCCAGCAGCTTAACCGGGGATACGCAGTATTTT
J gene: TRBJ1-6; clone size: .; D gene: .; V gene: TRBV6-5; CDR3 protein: CASSSDGQNSPLHF; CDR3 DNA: TGTGCCAGCAGTTCCGACGGACAGAATTCACCCCTCCACTTT
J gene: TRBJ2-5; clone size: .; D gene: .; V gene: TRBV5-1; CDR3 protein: CASSLARGAETQYF; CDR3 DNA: TGCGCCAGCAGCTTGGCCAGGGGTGCGGAGACCCAGTACTTC
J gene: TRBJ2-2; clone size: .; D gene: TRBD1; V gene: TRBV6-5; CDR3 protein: CASTRTGGSGELFF; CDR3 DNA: TGTGCCAGCACCCGGACAGGGGGTTCCGGGGAGCTGTTTTTT
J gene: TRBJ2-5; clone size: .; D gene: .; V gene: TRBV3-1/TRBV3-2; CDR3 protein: CASSQGMGPGETQYF; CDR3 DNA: TGTGCCAGCAGCCAAGGGATGGGGCCTGGGGAGACCCAGTACTTC
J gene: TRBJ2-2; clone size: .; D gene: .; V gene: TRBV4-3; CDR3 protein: CASSLLQGTGELFF; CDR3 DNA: TGCGCCAGCAGCCTCTTACAGGGTACCGGGGAGCTGTTTTTT